This TCR beta chain was identified in a study of OX40 agonist ivuxolimab in advanced cancers. Libraries were prepared by immunoSEQ multiplex PCR; TCRdb keeps only in-frame clonotypes and omits some of them. Here the sample spans under 85,000 clones, more than 75% being singletons. This clone was detected once. The sequence derives from an adult with an advanced solid tumor such as melanoma, head and neck, liver or kidney cancer. Sequencing was performed on CD4+ or CD8+ T cells sorted from blood, taken in a trial of the OX40 agonist ivuxolimab.

The DNA for the CDR3 is TGTGCCAGCAGCTTAGGAGGACAGGGAAAAGAGACCCAGTACTTC. Translation: CASSLGGQGKETQYF. The rearrangement joins TRBV11-3 to TRBJ2-5; 8 nucleotides match TRBD1. V lost 1 base, J lost 3 bases, and 4 bases stayed unmatched. The CDR3 loop spans 15 amino acids. Germline V CDR1 and CDR2: SGHNT, YENEEA.